Listed here are 19 T cell receptor beta chains from one sample, sequenced in a study of blood T cell repertoires in COVID-19 (dated by TCRdb to 2019 to 2021). Library method: the immunoSEQ multiplex PCR assay. TCRdb's version of the immuneACCESS table is confined to in-frame rearrangements and falls short of the full clone set. An unresolved V gene accounts for under half of the shortfall where checked; the remainder is of unknown origin. Counted in this sample were fewer than 200,000 clones; around 87% of them appeared once. The top ten hold around 2.3% of the sample. Sequenced sample: peripheral blood. The receptors originated from a man in his forties with active or convalescent COVID-19.

The V gene is TRBV5-6, the J gene TRBJ2-4; unclear D gene. Trimming cost V 0 bases and J 3 bases, with 10 bases left between them. The length of the CDR3 is 15 residues. Germline CDR1 SGHDT, CDR2 YYEEEE. The CDR3 DNA reads TGTGCCAGCAGCTTGGCCGTCTCGGGCAAAAACATTCAGTACTTC. It codes for CASSLAVSGKNIQYF.

This clone was seen a few times. The gene calls are TRBV28 and TRBJ1-4; 10 nucleotides match TRBD1. The CDR3 is made up of 15 amino acids. Germline loops: CDR1 MDHEN, CDR2 SYDVKM. The J segment lost 8 bases and the V segment lost 5 bases, leaving 8 bases of the junction unmatched. CDR3 region: CASSRSGTGAEKLFF. For the CDR3, the DNA is TGTGCCAGCAGTCGCTCCGGGACAGGGGCGGAAAAACTGTTTTTT.

This clone was seen only once. The V and J genes are TRBV7-2 and TRBJ2-1, with a possible D match to TRBD2 (5 bases). Trimming took 7 bases from V and 7 from J, leaving 14 bases between them. The CDR3 is 13 amino acids. The germline gives CDR1 SGHTA, CDR2 FQGNSA. CDR3 nucleotide sequence: TGTGCCAGCACCCGAGGGTCCGGGAATGAGCAGTTCTTC. Protein sequence: CASTRGSGNEQFF.

The J gene is TRBJ1-2, the V gene TRBV9; D possibly corresponds to TRBD1 (5 bases). There are 11 residues in the CDR3. From germline, CDR1 is SGDLS and CDR2 YYNGEE. V lost 6 bases and J 7 bases, leaving 10 bases between the germline ends. The chain's CDR3 is CASKSGIGYTF. The CDR3 DNA follows: TGTGCCAGCAAATCAGGGATTGGCTACACCTTC. Based on the CDR3 plus reference TRBV9 and TRBJ1-2, the full variable domain is DSGVTQTPKHLITATGQRVTLRCSPRSGDLSVYWYQQSLDQGLQFLIQYYNGEERAKGNILERFSAQQFPDLHSELNLSSLELGDSALYFCASKSGIGYTFGSGTRLTVV.

J is TRBJ2-3 and V is TRBV5-1; D unclear. Germline loops: CDR1 SGHRS, CDR2 YFSETQ. The CDR3 is 15 residues long. Trimming took off 6 bases at V and 1 base at J, with 15 bases between the two ends. CDR3: CASMLSPQGTDTQYF. The DNA of the CDR3 is TGCGCCAGCATGCTGTCCCCGCAGGGCACAGATACGCAGTATTTT. Combining the CDR3 with reference TRBV5-1 and TRBJ2-3 gives the whole variable domain KAGVTQTPRYLIKTRGQQVTLSCSPISGHRSVSWYQQTPGQGLQFLFEYFSETQRNKGNFPGRFSGRQFSNSRSEMNVSTLELGDSALYLCASMLSPQGTDTQYFGPGTRLTVL.

The CDR3: CASSESASSTDTQYF. CDR3 nucleotides: TGCGCCAGCAGTGAGTCAGCTTCAAGCACAGATACGCAGTATTTT. This chain uses TRBV10-1 with TRBJ2-3; D unclear. This CDR3 region has 15 residues. Trimming shortened V by 0 bases and J by 0 bases, and 7 bases separated the two germline ends. CDR1 WNHNN and CDR2 SYGVQD come from the germline V gene (reference sequence).

V is TRBV5-1 and J is TRBJ1-4, with a possible D match to TRBD1 (5 bases). Deletions cut 4 bases from V and 5 bases from J, with 18 bases between. Germline CDR1 SGHRS, CDR2 YFSETQ. This CDR3 has 16 amino acids. The CDR3 DNA follows: TGCGCCAGCAGCGGGGGGAGTTCAAACCAAAATGAAAAACTGTTTTTT. It translates to CASSGGSSNQNEKLFF.

The chain carries TRBV6-6 and TRBJ1-1; 8 nucleotides align to TRBD1. Germline values: CDR1 MNHNY, CDR2 SVGAGI (reference sequence). The CDR3 has 13 residues. Trimming at V came to 5 bases and at J to 1 base, leaving 0 bases not matched to a gene. CDR3 nucleotide sequence: TGTGCCAGCAGTGGACAGGGGAACACTGAAGCTTTCTTT. Translating gives CASSGQGNTEAFF.

The chain employs TRBV9 and TRBJ2-3; weak D call: TRBD1 (6 bases). The germline V gene encodes CDR1 SGDLS and CDR2 YYNGEE. V was pared by 0 bases and J by 3 bases, with 20 bases between. The CDR3 length is 18 residues. DNA for the CDR3: TGTGCCAGCAGCGTAGAAGGGTCAGGGGTCGGTCGGACAGATACGCAGTATTTT. Translation: CASSVEGSGVGRTDTQYF.

This chain joins TRBV4-1 and TRBJ1-2, with D hard to call. The V gene's germline CDR1 is MGHRA and CDR2 YSYEKL. CDR3 length: 16 amino acids. With 4 bases removed from V and 4 bases from J, the gap between germline ends came to 19 bases. This chain's CDR3 is CASSLGSGRTAYGYTF. The CDR3 nucleotides read TGCGCCAGCAGCCTCGGAAGCGGTCGTACAGCCTATGGCTACACCTTC.

The rearrangement joins TRBV4-3 to TRBJ2-1, with 7 bases fitting TRBD2. The germline CDR1 and CDR2 sequences are LGHNA and YSLEER. V shed 0 bases and J 5 bases; nucleotides not matched to a gene: 10. There are 17 residues in the CDR3. The CDR3 bases are TGCGCCAGCAGCCAAGATTGGTCTAGCGGAAAAAACAATGAGCAGTTCTTC. Translation gives CASSQDWSSGKNNEQFF.

The rearrangement uses TRBV9 and TRBJ2-1; 10 positions match TRBD2. The CDR3 spans 17 residues. Germline-derived CDR1 and CDR2 are SGDLS and YYNGEE. The V gene end was trimmed by 0 bases and the J gene end by 6 bases; junction bases not matched to a gene: 9. In nucleotides, the CDR3 is TGTGCCAGCAGCGTAGCGGCTAGCGGGGGTGTGTTCAATGAGCAGTTCTTC. Amino acids: CASSVAASGGVFNEQFF.

The genes are TRBV5-1 and TRBJ2-2; no definite D call. Trimming cost V 0 bases and J 6 bases, with 3 bases left between them. There are 12 residues in the CDR3. Germline V gene sequence: CDR1 SGHRS, CDR2 YFSETQ. The CDR3 nucleotides read TGCGCCAGCAGCTTGGGAGCCGGGGAGCTGTTTTTT. Amino acids: CASSLGAGELFF. Complete variable domain (other parts from reference TRBV5-1 and TRBJ2-2): KAGVTQTPRYLIKTRGQQVTLSCSPISGHRSVSWYQQTPGQGLQFLFEYFSETQRNKGNFPGRFSGRQFSNSRSEMNVSTLELGDSALYLCASSLGAGELFFGEGSRLTVL.

The V and J genes are TRBV9 and TRBJ2-1; D perhaps matches TRBD2 (6 bases). V was pared by 0 bases and J by 5 bases, with 12 bases between. This CDR3 comprises 15 residues. CDR1 and CDR2 from the germline V gene are SGDLS and YYNGEE. CDR3 region: CASSVAPTRNNEQFF. CDR3 DNA sequence: TGTGCCAGCAGCGTAGCTCCGACTAGGAACAATGAGCAGTTCTTC.

In the case of this clone: An end of the junction differs from the germline gene, which may be a read error. This chain joins TRBV5-1 and TRBJ2-5; 7 bases align to TRBD2. The CDR3 has 14 amino acids. Germline-derived CDR1 and CDR2 are SGHRS and YFSETQ. CDR3 loop: CARSLGGGQETQYF. The CDR3 region has the DNA TGCGCCCGCAGCTTGGGGGGGGGCCAAGAGACCCAGTACTTC.

This chain joins TRBV5-1 and TRBJ2-7; no definite D call. The CDR3 spans 17 residues. Deletions cut 4 bases from V and 0 bases from J, with 20 bases between. CDR1 is SGHRS and CDR2 is YFSETQ in the germline V gene. CDR3 DNA: TGCGCCAGCAGCCCTAAAACCGTACTTCTACTCTCCTACGAGCAGTACTTC. This encodes CASSPKTVLLLSYEQYF.

This chain links TRBV5-1 with TRBJ1-1; 8 bases agree with TRBD1. The CDR3 runs 15 residues. The V gene's germline CDR1 is SGHRS and CDR2 YFSETQ. V was clipped by 0 bases and J by 7 bases; unmatched bases: 8. CDR3: CASSLERTGTGEAFF. CDR3 bases: TGCGCCAGCAGCTTGGAGAGGACCGGGACAGGTGAAGCTTTCTTT.

The chain's CDR3 is CASSYGTGRYYEQYF. The CDR3 DNA sequence: TGTGCCAGCAGTTACGGAACAGGGCGTTACTACGAGCAGTACTTC. This chain joins TRBV6-2 or TRBV6-3 and TRBJ2-7; possibly TRBD1 for D (6 bases). This CDR3 region has 15 residues. Trimming removed 2 bases at V and 3 bases at J, with 14 bases between. Germline V gene data show CDR1 as MNHEY and CDR2 as SVGEGT.

The rearrangement links TRBV21-1 to TRBJ1-5. TRBV21-1 is a recognized pseudogene. CDR3 length equals 16 residues. The CDR3: CASSKARGIRNQPQHF. DNA of the CDR3: TGTGCCAGCAGCAAAGCCCGCGGCATCCGGAATCAGCCCCAGCATTTT.